A single sample is the source of the 7 T cell receptor beta chains below, sequenced in a study of blood T cells in healthy people across ages. For the second PCR, which ran for about 7 to 12 cycles, a sample-barcoded 5' primer and a J-beta primer mix were used. TCRdb re-derived calls from the 5' RACE reads in MiXCR, one entry per CDR3 protein. The table records about 780,000 distinct CDR3 sequences, about 26% of them present only once. The data also belong to a second study, concerning T cells of mothers and their children.

The sample was blood. Source of these receptors: a boy aged 5-17 years in good health.

The chain links TRBV7-2 to TRBJ1-2; D is undetermined. With 2 bases removed from V and 13 bases from J, the gap between germline ends came to 14 bases. The CDR3 is 12 amino acids. Germline CDR1 and CDR2: SGHTA and FQGNSA. CDR3 nucleotides: TGTGCCAGCAGCTTATTCGGGTTCGCGCGCACCTTC. This sequence encodes CASSLFGFARTF.

The V call is TRBV5-1, the J call TRBJ1-2, with no clear D. The ends were cut back, 2 bases at V and 8 bases at J, with 16 bases in the middle. The CDR3 is 14 residues long. Germline V CDR1 and CDR2: SGHRS, YFSETQ. The CDR3 coding sequence is TGCGCCAGCAGCTTCTTCGACTATCTCGGAGGCTACACCTTC. This encodes CASSFFDYLGGYTF.

This chain links TRBV3-1 with TRBJ1-2, with a tentative D call TRBD1 (5 bases). Germline V gene sequence: CDR1 LGHDT, CDR2 YNNKEL (reference sequence). CDR3 length: 15 amino acids. Trimming left V 4 bases short and J 3 bases short, with 15 bases between. The CDR3 sequence is CASSRGPTWDYGYTF. As DNA, the CDR3 is TGTGCCAGCAGCCGGGGACCAACGTGGGACTATGGCTACACCTTC.

This clonotype was detected a few times. The chain recombines TRBV7-2 with TRBJ1-1; the match to TRBD1 covers 7 bases. With V trimmed by 4 bases and J by 3 bases, 8 bases remained unmatched. Looked up from germline, CDR1 is SGHTA and CDR2 is FQGNSA. This CDR3 region has 15 residues. The CDR3 region has the DNA TGTGCCAGCAGCTCAGAACAGGGGAGGTACACTGAAGCTTTCTTT. Its protein is CASSSEQGRYTEAFF. The complete variable domain, with remaining parts taken from reference TRBV7-2 and TRBJ1-1, reads GAGVSQSPSNKVTEKGKDVELRCDPISGHTALYWYRQSLGQGLEFLIYFQGNSAPDKSGLPSDRFSAERTGGSVSTLTIQRTQQEDSAVYLCASSSEQGRYTEAFFGQGTRLTVV.

In its sample, this clonotype was seen a few times. The CDR3 sequence is CASSIRRTERGTGELFF. CDR3 nucleotides: TGTGCCAGCAGCATCCGACGGACAGAGAGGGGGACCGGGGAGCTGTTTTTT. This chain links TRBV5-5 with TRBJ2-2, with a possible D match to TRBD1 (6 bases). V was trimmed by 4 bases and J by 5 bases, leaving 21 bases between them. The germline CDR1 and CDR2 sequences are SGHKS and YYEKEE (reference sequence). The CDR3 is 17 residues long.

This clonotype was seen only a few times. V gene TRBV27 combines with J gene TRBJ2-1; TRBD1 agrees at 10 bases. V lost 4 bases, J lost 8 bases, and 8 bases stayed unmatched. This CDR3 has 15 amino acids. Germline values: CDR1 MNHEY, CDR2 SMNVEV (reference sequence). For the CDR3, the DNA is TGTGCCAGCAGTTCGACAGGGGGCGCGGTCTATGAGCAGTTCTTC. Its translation is CASSSTGGAVYEQFF.

The chain uses TRBV20-1 and TRBJ2-1, with 11 bases fitting TRBD2. Germline V gene sequence: CDR1 DFQATT, CDR2 SNEGSKA (reference sequence). This CDR3 is 16 amino acids long. V gave up 0 bases and J gave up 6 bases; unmatched junction bases: 7. The CDR3 protein is CSARDGGLAVFNEQFF. CDR3 bases: TGCAGTGCTAGAGATGGGGGACTAGCGGTCTTCAATGAGCAGTTCTTC.